This T cell receptor beta chain was identified during a study of cytomegalovirus exposure and HLA in healthy donors. Study-level findings and limits: Associated with HLA alleles at 0.05 false discovery rate in a later analysis were around 17,000 TCR beta sequences.

As concerns this clone: The target antigen is unknown.

The CDR3 is made up of 15 amino acids. The V gene lost 2 bases and the J gene lost 5 bases, with 14 bases spanning the gap. CDR1 and CDR2 (germline): SGHTS, YDEGEE. PCR was performed using 60 Vbeta and 13 Jbeta primers. Profiling relied on immunoSEQ multiplex PCR, and the TCRdb table lists in-frame clones only, not all of them. The table lists about 90,000 clones, approximately 69% of them singletons. What was sequenced was PBMCs. This chain uses TRBV5-8 with TRBJ1-3; perhaps TRBD1 as D (5 bases). This sequence originates from a young man in good health and CMV-seropositive. Here the CDR3 reads CASSLQEQLRNTIYF. CDR3 DNA sequence: TGTGCCAGCAGCTTACAGGAGCAGCTTCGAAACACCATATATTTT.